The rows below give T cell receptor beta chains drawn from one sample of a study of blood T cell repertoires in COVID-19. Libraries were prepared by immunoSEQ multiplex PCR; TCRdb keeps only in-frame clonotypes and omits some of them. The table includes approximately 350,000 clones, 83% detected once. The sample was peripheral blood. The receptors were sampled from a man aged 30-40 years with active or convalescent COVID-19. CDR3s include the opening cysteine and the closing phenylalanine or tryptophan. Fields, in order: D gene, J gene, clone size, V gene, CDR3 length, CDR3 protein, CDR3 DNA. The D gene is left open where the match is weak. Clone sizes are given selectively: once, few, many, or a class where the clone is expanded.

>NA|TRBJ2-7|NA|TRBV19|13
CASSIQATYEQYF
TGTGCCAGTAGTATTCAGGCGACCTACGAGCAGTACTTC
>NA|TRBJ1-1|once|TRBV27|15
CASRAPQGRRTEAFF
TGTGCCAGCAGGGCCCCTCAGGGGCGTCGGACTGAAGCTTTCTTT
>NA|TRBJ1-5|NA|TRBV7-9|14
CASTHGVGNQPQHF
TGTGCCAGCACCCACGGGGTTGGCAATCAGCCCCAGCATTTT
>TRBD2|TRBJ2-3|NA|TRBV27|14
CASSTKGGTDTQYF
TGTGCCAGCAGTACTAAGGGAGGGACAGATACGCAGTATTTT
>TRBD2|TRBJ2-3|NA|TRBV29-1|14
CSAAGTSVTDTQYF
TGCAGCGCAGCCGGGACTAGCGTCACAGATACGCAGTATTTT
>NA|TRBJ1-5|NA|TRBV5-1|13
CASSFEGDQPQHF
TGCGCCAGCAGTTTTGAGGGTGATCAGCCCCAGCATTTT
>NA|TRBJ1-1|NA|TRBV10-2|15
CASSDSDSENTEAFF
TGCGCCAGCAGTGATTCCGACAGCGAGAACACTGAAGCTTTCTTT
>NA|TRBJ2-7|NA|TRBV30|15
CAWSRGAAVSYEQYF
TGTGCCTGGAGTCGGGGGGCAGCCGTTTCCTACGAGCAGTACTTC
>NA|TRBJ2-2|NA|TRBV7-6|18
CASSPLVGRGRGTGELFF
TGTGCCAGCAGCCCCCTAGTAGGCAGGGGTCGGGGCACCGGGGAGCTGTTTTTT
>NA|TRBJ1-6|NA|TRBV27|18
CASSLYPPRSGNLSPLHF
TGTGCCAGCAGTTTATACCCCCCCCGTTCAGGGAATTTGTCACCCCTCCACTTT
>NA|TRBJ1-2|NA|TRBV28|18
CASSFPPGGVFGRRGYTF
TGTGCCAGCAGTTTTCCCCCGGGAGGGGTCTTTGGGAGACGGGGCTACACCTTC
>NA|TRBJ2-7|once|TRBV11-2|12
CASSLQGYEQYF
TGTGCCAGCAGCTTACAGGGCTACGAGCAGTACTTC
>TRBD2|TRBJ2-5|NA|TRBV5-4|18
CASSPGLAGGAKGETQYF
TGTGCCAGCAGCCCCGGACTAGCGGGGGGAGCTAAGGGAGAGACCCAGTACTTC
>TRBD1|TRBJ2-1|once|TRBV10-3|17
CAISRRGGGQPYNEQFF
TGTGCCATCAGTCGACGGGGTGGGGGACAGCCCTACAATGAGCAGTTCTTC
>NA|TRBJ2-2|NA|TRBV7-2|15
CASSLGLGITGELFF
TGTGCCAGCAGCTTAGGACTAGGGATCACCGGGGAGCTGTTTTTT
>TRBD1|TRBJ2-2|NA|TRBV15|14
CATSSFTGAGELFF
TGTGCCACCAGCAGCTTTACAGGGGCCGGGGAGCTGTTTTTT
>NA|TRBJ2-1|NA|TRBV4-2|14
CASSPGGGGSEQFF
TGTGCCAGCAGCCCTGGGGGAGGGGGGTCCGAGCAGTTCTTC
>NA|TRBJ2-2|NA|TRBV5-1|13
CASSLDRPGELFF
TGCGCCAGCAGCTTGGACAGGCCCGGGGAGCTGTTTTTT
>TRBD1|TRBJ2-7|once|TRBV7-9|14
CASSSGTGVDEQYF
TGTGCCAGCAGCTCCGGGACAGGTGTGGACGAGCAGTACTTC
>NA|TRBJ2-1|NA|TRBV28|15
CASSQTGGPYNEQFF
TGTGCCAGCAGTCAAACGGGGGGCCCCTACAATGAGCAGTTCTTC
>TRBD1|TRBJ2-7|NA|TRBV7-9|14
CASSRRDRTYEQYF
TGTGCCAGCAGCCGAAGGGACAGGACCTACGAGCAGTACTTC
>NA|TRBJ2-4|NA|TRBV20-1|11
CSASYSDIQYF
TGCAGTGCTAGTTACTCGGACATTCAGTACTTC
>NA|TRBJ2-7|NA|TRBV14|13
CASSRSLTYEQYF
TGTGCCAGCAGCCGTTCATTAACTTACGAGCAGTACTTC
>NA|TRBJ2-3|NA|TRBV4-3|16
CASSPLSQGSTDTQYF
TGCGCCAGCAGCCCCCTGTCGCAGGGGAGCACAGATACGCAGTATTTT
>NA|TRBJ2-5|NA|TRBV12-3/TRBV12-4|13
CASSFNTRKTQYF
TGTGCCAGCAGTTTCAATACTCGAAAGACCCAGTACTTC
>NA|TRBJ2-5|NA|TRBV5-4|12
CASSDSRETQYF
TGTGCCAGCTCCGACTCGCGAGAGACCCAGTACTTC
>NA|TRBJ2-3|NA|TRBV28|15
CASSWGLASADTQYF
TGTGCCAGCAGTTGGGGTCTAGCGTCAGCAGATACGCAGTATTTT
>NA|TRBJ2-7|NA|TRBV5-1|15
CASSSDSGIAYEQYF
TGCGCCAGCAGCTCGGACTCGGGGATCGCCTACGAGCAGTACTTC
>TRBD1|TRBJ1-1|NA|TRBV25-1|15
CASSPDTGGETEAFF
TGTGCCAGCAGTCCAGATACAGGGGGCGAAACTGAAGCTTTCTTT
>TRBD1|TRBJ1-3|NA|TRBV5-6|17
CASSSTGRSRDGNTIYF
TGTGCCAGCAGCTCGACAGGGCGGTCGAGGGATGGAAACACCATATATTTT
>TRBD1|TRBJ2-2|NA|TRBV19|17
CASTTLGTVRDTGELFF
TGTGCCAGTACCACCCTTGGGACAGTGAGGGACACCGGGGAGCTGTTTTTT
>TRBD1|TRBJ1-4|NA|TRBV29-1|13
CSAWTGEGEKLFF
TGCAGCGCCTGGACAGGGGAAGGGGAAAAACTGTTTTTT
>NA|TRBJ2-6|NA|TRBV25-1|15
CASSDWGAGANVLTF
TGTGCCAGCAGTGATTGGGGGGCTGGGGCCAACGTCCTGACTTTC
>TRBD1|TRBJ2-2|NA|TRBV9|16
CASSTRTGAYTGELFF
TGTGCCAGCAGCACCCGGACAGGGGCGTACACCGGGGAGCTGTTTTTT
>TRBD2|TRBJ2-5|once|TRBV7-2|15
CASSSQLAGWETQYF
TGTGCCAGCAGCTCCCAACTAGCGGGGTGGGAGACCCAGTACTTC